This is a list of T cell receptor beta chains from one sample in a study of patients and donors after allogeneic stem cell transplantation. TCRdb passed the RT-PCR reads through MiXCR, listing each CDR3 protein once. The repertoire holds 800,000 to 1,000,000 distinct CDR3 sequences, with over 15% as singletons. Sample: blood, either unsorted or a sorted T cell fraction (not recorded which). These receptors were collected from a human donor who was either an allogeneic HSCT recipient or a stem cell or donor lymphocyte infusion donor (not recorded which). It is not recorded whose cells these are; they may come from a transplant donor. Each CDR3 is given with its conserved first and last residue. Fields, in order: clone size, D gene, J gene, V gene, CDR3 DNA, CDR3 protein. The D gene is left open where the match is weak. Expanded clones get a size class; other rows say once, few or many, or leave the size out.

many,.,TRBJ1-6,TRBV4-3,TGCGCCAGCAGCCAAGATGGGGGGCTCACGAGGGGTTCACCCCTCCACTTT,CASSQDGGLTRGSPLHF
few,.,TRBJ2-1,TRBV7-3,TGTGCCAGCTCTCCCCCGGGACCGAGAAATAATGAGCAGTTCTTC,CASSPPGPRNNEQFF
few,.,TRBJ1-5,TRBV6-6,TGTGCCAGCAGTTATCAAATGTATCAGCCCCAGCATTTT,CASSYQMYQPQHF
.,.,TRBJ1-6,TRBV11-2,TGTGCCAGCAGACTTAGATCACCCCTCCACTTT,CASRLRSPLHF
.,TRBD1,TRBJ1-4,TRBV3-1,TGTGCCAGCAGCCAGCGACAGGGGAGTGAAAAACTGTTTTTT,CASSQRQGSEKLFF
many,.,TRBJ2-7,TRBV27,TGTGCCAGCAGCAGGTCTCTCCCGAACTACGAGCAGTACTTC,CASSRSLPNYEQYF
few,.,TRBJ2-1,TRBV6-2/TRBV6-3,TGTGCCAGCGCCCGGGGGCTATCCAATGAGCAGTTCTTC,CASARGLSNEQFF
few,TRBD1,TRBJ2-3,TRBV11-2,TGTGCCAGCAGCCCCGGTTGGGACAGGGCCACAGATACGCAGTATTTT,CASSPGWDRATDTQYF
.,TRBD1,TRBJ1-3,TRBV9,TGTGCCAGCCCGGGACAGGGGGACTCTGGAAACACCATATATTTT,CASPGQGDSGNTIYF
few,.,TRBJ2-2,TRBV12-3/TRBV12-4,TGTGCCAGCAGTTTAGGTCCTGGGCCATTGGATGGGGAGCTGTTTTTT,CASSLGPGPLDGELFF
few,.,TRBJ1-1,TRBV20-1,TGCAGTGCTAGACGGGGGACGAACACTGAAGCTTTCTTT,CSARRGTNTEAFF
.,.,TRBJ2-1,TRBV2,TGTGCCAGCAGGAGGGAAAACAATGAGCAGTTCTTC,CASRRENNEQFF
few,TRBD1,TRBJ1-1,TRBV7-2,TGTGCCAGCAGCCCGTACCCAAACAGGGGCCGGAAGGCTTTCTTT,CASSPYPNRGRKAFF
.,.,TRBJ2-1,TRBV6-1,TGTGCCAGCAGGAGGGGGGGGGGCTCCTACAATGAGCAGTTCTTC,CASRRGGGSYNEQFF
.,TRBD2,TRBJ2-3,TRBV25-1,TGTGCCAGCAGTGAATGGGGGCCAGCGGGAGAAGCAGATACGCAGTATTTT,CASSEWGPAGEADTQYF
.,TRBD2,TRBJ2-5,TRBV5-6,TGTGCCAGCAGCATGCGGACTAGCGGGGGAGTGGAGACCCAGTACTTC,CASSMRTSGGVETQYF
few,TRBD2,TRBJ2-3,TRBV20-1,TGCAGTGCTAGCCCCCTAGCGGGGACTAGCACAGATACGCAGTATTTT,CSASPLAGTSTDTQYF
.,.,TRBJ2-1,TRBV12-3/TRBV12-4,TGTGCCAGCACCTTCGCTATCTCCTACAATGAGCAGTTCTTC,CASTFAISYNEQFF
few,.,TRBJ2-7,TRBV4-1,TGCGCCAGCAGCTTCATTTCCGGGGCCTTCTACGAGCAGTACTTC,CASSFISGAFYEQYF
.,TRBD1,TRBJ2-5,TRBV7-3,TGTGCCAGCAGCTTCGAACCGGGACAGGGGGCAGGGGTGACCCAGTACTTC,CASSFEPGQGAGVTQYF
.,.,TRBJ1-2,TRBV7-2,TGTGCCAGCACCGCCGGACCGCAGCGAACCTTC,CASTAGPQRTF
.,.,TRBJ2-2,TRBV24-1,TGTGCCACCAGTGAGAATGCGAGAACAGGCACCGGGGAGCTGTTTTTT,CATSENARTGTGELFF
.,TRBD2,TRBJ2-7,TRBV6-1,TGTGCCAGCAACCCAGCGGGAACGGGCGAGCAGTACTTC,CASNPAGTGEQYF
.,.,TRBJ1-2,TRBV20-1,TGCAGTGCTAGAGATCCGGGACACCTACCCAAGTATGGCTACACCTTC,CSARDPGHLPKYGYTF
few,.,TRBJ2-5,TRBV20-1,TGCAGTGCTAGAGTGTCTAGCAAACAAGAGACCCAGTACTTC,CSARVSSKQETQYF
many,.,TRBJ1-2,TRBV29-1,TGCAGCGTTGAAGGCCAGGCAGGTCTTTCTGTTGGCTACACCTTC,CSVEGQAGLSVGYTF